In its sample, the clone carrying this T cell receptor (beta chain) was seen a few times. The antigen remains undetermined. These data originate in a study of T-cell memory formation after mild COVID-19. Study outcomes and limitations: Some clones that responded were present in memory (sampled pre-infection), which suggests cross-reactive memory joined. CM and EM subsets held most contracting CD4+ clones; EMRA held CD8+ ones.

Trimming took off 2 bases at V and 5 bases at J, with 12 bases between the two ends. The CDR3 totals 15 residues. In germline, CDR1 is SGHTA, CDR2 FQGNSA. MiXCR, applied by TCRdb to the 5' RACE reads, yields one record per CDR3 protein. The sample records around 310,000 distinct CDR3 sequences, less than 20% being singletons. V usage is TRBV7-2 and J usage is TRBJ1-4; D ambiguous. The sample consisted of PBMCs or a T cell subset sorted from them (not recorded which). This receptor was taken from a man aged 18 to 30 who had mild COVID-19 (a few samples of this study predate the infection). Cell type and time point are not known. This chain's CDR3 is CASSLRAGINEKLFF. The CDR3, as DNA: TGTGCCAGCAGCTTAAGGGCAGGAATAAATGAAAAACTGTTTTTT.